The next 18 T cell receptor beta chains were all read from a single sample in a study of cytomegalovirus exposure and HLA in healthy donors. Use of 60 Vbeta and 13 Jbeta primers characterized the PCR. The repertoire was sequenced with immunoSEQ multiplex PCR; TCRdb's copy has only in-frame clones and lacks some. The repertoire includes roughly 76,000 clones, roughly 85% of them detected once, and 2.5% sits in the top ten. Material: PBMCs. The receptors were sampled from a man aged 25-45 years in good health and CMV-seronegative.

CDR3 region: CASSLGTGSGYTF. CDR3 coding DNA: TGTGCCAGCAGTTTAGGGACAGGTTCTGGCTACACCTTC. The V gene is TRBV28, the J gene TRBJ1-2; TRBD1 agrees at 8 bases. The CDR3 consists of 13 residues. From germline, CDR1 is MDHEN and CDR2 SYDVKM. J lost 7 bases, V lost 2 bases, and 3 bases had no gene match.

The J gene is TRBJ2-2, the V gene TRBV11-3; TRBD2 matches 8 bases. The CDR3 length is 16 residues. Trimming cost V 5 bases and J 7 bases; bases outside gene matches: 12. The germline gives CDR1 SGHNT, CDR2 YENEEA. The CDR3 sequence is CASSRNSGIKGGELFF. CDR3 bases: TGTGCCAGCAGCCGAAATAGCGGGATCAAGGGCGGGGAGCTGTTTTTT.

The rearrangement joins TRBV6-1 to TRBJ1-4; D is ambiguous. The CDR3 has 15 residues. Germline V gene sequence: CDR1 MNHNS, CDR2 SASEGT. Trimming shortened V by 6 bases and J by 0 bases, and 11 bases separated the two germline ends. In DNA form, the CDR3 reads TGTGCCAGCAGCATTATGAGTGCAACTAATGAAAAACTGTTTTTT. Protein: CASSIMSATNEKLFF.

This chain links TRBV29-1 with TRBJ2-3; 8 nucleotides align to TRBD1. Trimming removed 8 bases from V and 2 bases from J; junction bases left unmatched: 9. CDR3 length: 14 amino acids. Germline values: CDR1 SQVTM, CDR2 ANQGSEA. The CDR3 spells CSLLTGVPTDTQYF. DNA for the CDR3: TGCAGCCTACTGACAGGGGTCCCCACAGATACGCAGTATTTT.

V gene TRBV6-1 combines with J gene TRBJ2-5; 8 nucleotides align to TRBD1. Germline CDR1 MNHNS, CDR2 SASEGT. With V trimmed by 3 bases and J by 2 bases, 2 bases remained unmatched. The CDR3 length is 14 residues. The CDR3 sequence: CASSDRGRQETQYF. The CDR3 DNA sequence: TGTGCCAGCAGTGACAGGGGGCGACAAGAGACCCAGTACTTC.

The chain links TRBV30 to TRBJ1-6, with 8 bases matching TRBD1. Per germline, CDR1 GTSNPN and CDR2 SVGIG (reference sequence). The CDR3 has 13 amino acids. V dropped 2 bases and J dropped 8; count of bases not matched to a gene: 2. DNA of the CDR3: TGTGCCTGGAGTTACAGGGGGGATTCACCCCTCCACTTT. It codes for CAWSYRGDSPLHF.

This clone was observed a handful of times. The gene calls are TRBV12-5 and TRBJ2-7, with D possibly matching TRBD2 (5 bases). V lost 6 bases, J lost 3 bases, and 15 bases lay in between. CDR3 size: 14 residues. Germline CDR1 is LGHNT and CDR2 is FRNRAP. The CDR3 sequence: CASGTLYRGYEQYF. Here the CDR3 DNA reads TGTGCTAGTGGCACCCTCTATCGGGGCTACGAGCAGTACTTC.

The V call is TRBV6-1, the J call TRBJ1-4; D perhaps matches TRBD1 (5 bases). V was cut by 4 bases and J by 5 bases, with 17 bases left in between. From germline, CDR1 is MNHNS and CDR2 SASEGT. The CDR3 loop spans 16 amino acids. This CDR3 reads CASSVLARQQNEKLFF. CDR3 bases: TGTGCCAGCAGTGTTCTTGCGAGACAGCAAAATGAAAAACTGTTTTTT.

Points on this clone: The junction differs from germline at one of its ends, possibly a read error. The chain links TRBV30 to TRBJ2-2, with a possible D match to TRBD2 (7 bases). CDR3 length: 15 amino acids. Germline CDR1 reads GTSNPN; CDR2 reads SVGIG (reference sequence). CDR3 sequence (DNA): TGTCCCTGGAGTGAGTGGGGGGGCCTCACCGGGGAGCTGTTTTTT. Translation: CPWSEWGGLTGELFF. Based on the CDR3 plus reference TRBV30 and TRBJ2-2, the full variable domain is SQTIHQWPATLVQPVGSPLSLECTVEGTSNPNLYWYRQAAGRGLQLLFYSVGIGQISSEVPQNLSASRPQDRQFILSSKKLLLSDSGFYLCPWSEWGGLTGELFFGEGSRLTVL.

V gene TRBV5-1 combines with J gene TRBJ2-2, with D maybe TRBD1 (6 bases). Germline CDR1 reads SGHRS; CDR2 reads YFSETQ. This CDR3 contains 16 residues. Trimming left V 0 bases short and J 6 bases short, with 15 bases between. The CDR3 loop reads CASSLAQAGAAGELFF. The CDR3 bases are TGCGCCAGCAGCTTGGCACAGGCAGGGGCCGCCGGGGAGCTGTTTTTT.

The chain carries TRBV2 and TRBJ1-1, with D maybe TRBD1 (5 bases). Germline lookup yields CDR1 SNHLY and CDR2 FYNNEI. There are 13 residues in the CDR3. Trimming took 7 bases from V and 1 from J, leaving 10 bases between them. The CDR3 sequence: CASTRGENTEAFF. The CDR3 DNA follows: TGTGCCAGCACTCGGGGGGAGAACACTGAAGCTTTCTTT.

The chain couples TRBV5-4 to TRBJ2-2; 8 positions agree with TRBD2. Germline CDR1 SGHNT, CDR2 YYREEE (reference sequence). The CDR3 loop spans 17 amino acids. J was trimmed by 10 bases and V by 1 base; bases with no gene match: 15. The CDR3 loop reads CASSLLGRGATRPELFF. The CDR3 nucleotides are TGTGCCAGCAGCTTGCTCGGGCGGGGGGCCACCCGCCCGGAGCTGTTTTTT.

The genes are TRBV11-3 and TRBJ2-1, with D hard to call. V lost 0 bases and J 0 bases, leaving 6 bases between the germline ends. This CDR3 spans 15 amino acids. Germline V gene data show CDR1 as SGHNT and CDR2 as YENEEA. CDR3 nucleotide sequence: TGTGCCAGCAGCTTAGAGTTGAGCTCCTACAATGAGCAGTTCTTC. It is translated as CASSLELSSYNEQFF.

The chain couples TRBV5-6 to TRBJ1-2; D not certain. The germline V and J ends were trimmed by 4 bases and 2 bases, with 9 bases remaining between them. The CDR3 totals 13 residues. Germline assignment: CDR1 SGHDT and CDR2 YYEEEE. This chain's CDR3 is CASSPVVNYGYTF. DNA of the CDR3: TGTGCCAGCAGCCCAGTCGTGAACTATGGCTACACCTTC. The full variable domain, its missing parts supplied by reference TRBV5-6 and TRBJ1-2, is DAGVTQSPTHLIKTRGQQVTLRCSPKSGHDTVSWYQQALGQGPQFIFQYYEEEERQRGNFPDRFSGHQFPNYSSELNVNALLLGDSALYLCASSPVVNYGYTFGSGTRLTVV.

CDR3 loop: CASSPLGSGGSVGSPLHF. The CDR3 DNA is TGTGCCAGCAGCCCACTAGGAAGTGGGGGGTCGGTCGGTTCACCCCTCCACTTT. The chain has TRBV11-2 and TRBJ1-6, with D possibly TRBD1 on 5 matching bases. Trimming stripped 5 bases from V and 9 bases from J, with 26 bases between. Germline V gene lookup returns CDR1 SGHAT and CDR2 FQNNGV. The CDR3 consists of 18 residues.

The chain carries TRBV7-9 and TRBJ2-7; 8 nucleotides match TRBD1. J lost 6 bases, V lost 4 bases, and 14 bases had no gene match. CDR1 SEHNR and CDR2 FQNEAQ come from the germline V gene (reference sequence). CDR3 length: 16 amino acids. CDR3 sequence (DNA): TGTGCCAGCAGCTCGCCACCCAGGGGGCGCAGGCTCGAGCAGTACTTC. It is translated as CASSSPPRGRRLEQYF. The full variable domain, its missing parts supplied by reference TRBV7-9 and TRBJ2-7, is DTGVSQNPRHKITKRGQNVTFRCDPISEHNRLYWYRQTLGQGPEFLTYFQNEAQLEKSRLLSDRFSAERPKGSFSTLEIQRTEQGDSAMYLCASSSPPRGRRLEQYFGPGTRLTVT.

V gene TRBV5-4 combines with J gene TRBJ2-1; D perhaps matches TRBD1 (5 bases). The CDR3 extends over 15 amino acids. Germline V gives CDR1 SGHNT, CDR2 YYREEE (reference sequence). Trimming removed 0 bases from V and 4 bases from J, with 11 bases in between. CDR3 nucleotides: TGTGCCAGCAGCTTGGGCCAGGGTACATACAATGAGCAGTTCTTC. It translates to CASSLGQGTYNEQFF.

This clone turned up a few times. V gene TRBV5-8 combines with J gene TRBJ1-4; TRBD1 matches 10 bases. This CDR3 has 16 residues. With 0 bases clipped from V and 10 bases from J, the junction kept 9 bases outside the gene matches. Germline V CDR1 and CDR2: SGHTS, YDEGEE. CDR3 coding DNA: TGTGCCAGCAGCTTGGCGCCGACAGGGGGCTTTGGAAAACTGTTTTTT. Amino acids: CASSLAPTGGFGKLFF.